These 32 T cell receptor beta chains originate from one sample sequenced in a study of blood T cell repertoires in COVID-19 (dated by TCRdb to 2020 to 2022). Library preparation used the immunoSEQ multiplex PCR assay. This immuneACCESS table, as held by TCRdb, lists in-frame sequences with V and J called but not all clones. Of the missing ones, under half trace to an unresolved V gene in checked studies; the others have no known cause. The sample table holds fewer than 100,000 clones, of which 65% to 90% were seen once. 20% to 25% of the sample is taken by the ten largest. Source material: peripheral blood. The receptors come from a woman between 50 and 59 years old with acute or convalescent COVID-19.

The chain carries TRBV7-9 and TRBJ1-4, with a weak D call TRBD1 (5 bases). Trimming removed 1 base from V and 4 bases from J, with 13 bases in between. CDR1 is SEHNR and CDR2 is FQNEAQ in the germline V gene (reference sequence). This CDR3 has 16 amino acids. DNA for the CDR3: TGTGCCAGCAGCTTAGTTCGGACATCGCTTAATGAAAAACTGTTTTTT. This translates into CASSLVRTSLNEKLFF. The whole variable domain, filled in from reference TRBV7-9 and TRBJ1-4, reads DTGVSQNPRHKITKRGQNVTFRCDPISEHNRLYWYRQTLGQGPEFLTYFQNEAQLEKSRLLSDRFSAERPKGSFSTLEIQRTEQGDSAMYLCASSLVRTSLNEKLFFGSGTQLSVL.

V is TRBV6-6 and J is TRBJ1-1; D remains unclear. With 5 bases removed from V and 1 base from J, the gap between germline ends came to 8 bases. The CDR3 is 13 amino acids. Germline lookup yields CDR1 MNHNY and CDR2 SVGAGI (reference sequence). The chain's CDR3 is CASSLEKNTEAFF. The CDR3 DNA reads as TGTGCCAGCAGTCTCGAGAAGAACACTGAAGCTTTCTTT.

This clone came up a few times. The V and J genes are TRBV5-4 and TRBJ2-7; TRBD1 might be the D (6 bases). Germline CDR1 and CDR2: SGHNT and YYREEE (reference sequence). The V gene lost 0 bases and the J gene lost 0 bases, with 13 bases spanning the gap. CDR3 length: 16 amino acids. CDR3 DNA: TGTGCCAGCAGCTTGGGGCCTACAGGGTCCTCCTACGAGCAGTACTTC. It translates to CASSLGPTGSSYEQYF.

This rearrangement joins TRBV5-1 to TRBJ2-1, with 9 bases aligning to TRBD2. V lost 0 bases and J lost 3; bases outside the gene matches: 10. The germline V gene has CDR1 SGHRS and CDR2 YFSETQ. The CDR3 has 18 residues. The CDR3 loop reads CASSLVASGIWGYNEQFF. CDR3 in DNA: TGCGCCAGCAGCTTGGTTGCTAGCGGGATCTGGGGCTACAATGAGCAGTTCTTC.

CDR3 sequence (DNA): TGTGCCAGCAGTTTTTCGACGGGAGTCGGGGGCACAGATACGCAGTATTTT. Its protein product is CASSFSTGVGGTDTQYF. This sequence joins TRBV27 and TRBJ2-3; D possibly corresponds to TRBD2 (6 bases). This CDR3 is 17 amino acids long. V dropped 3 bases and J dropped 1 base, with 17 bases sitting between them. Germline V lookup: CDR1 MNHEY, CDR2 SMNVEV (reference sequence).

This clone was seen just once. The chain carries TRBV7-8 and TRBJ1-5; D gene uncertain. Germline-derived CDR1 and CDR2 are SGHVS and FQNEAQ. Trimming removed 2 bases from V and 0 bases from J, with 17 bases in between. The CDR3 has 18 residues. CDR3 DNA: TGTGCCAGCAGCTTATGGGTCCCGACTACTTATAGCAATCAGCCCCAGCATTTT. Translated: CASSLWVPTTYSNQPQHF.

The chain uses TRBV3-1 (or the pseudogene TRBV3-2) and TRBJ1-5; 10 positions match TRBD1. Germline-derived CDR1 and CDR2 are LGHDT and YNNKEL (reference sequence). Germline trimming cut 1 base from V and 7 bases from J; bases unmatched to any gene: 1. CDR3 size: 14 residues. The CDR3 loop is CASSQGTGGQPQHF. CDR3 in DNA: TGTGCCAGCAGCCAAGGGACAGGGGGACAGCCCCAGCATTTT.

The chain employs TRBV16 and TRBJ2-7; D perhaps matches TRBD1 (6 bases). V dropped 2 bases and J dropped 9 bases, with 11 bases sitting between them. CDR3 length equals 12 residues. In germline, CDR1 is KGHSY, CDR2 FQNENV. The CDR3 DNA follows: TGTGCCAGCAGCCAAGAAATGGGGGCGCAGTACTTC. It is translated as CASSQEMGAQYF.

The chain uses TRBV5-1 and TRBJ2-1, with TRBD1 matching 7 bases. The CDR3 contains 13 residues. Germline V CDR1 and CDR2: SGHRS, YFSETQ. With V trimmed by 5 bases and J by 8 bases, 7 bases remained unmatched. The CDR3 region has the DNA TGCGCCAGCAGTCGTACAGGGGAGTATGAGCAGTTCTTC. As protein: CASSRTGEYEQFF. Full variable domain (missing parts from reference TRBV5-1 and TRBJ2-1): KAGVTQTPRYLIKTRGQQVTLSCSPISGHRSVSWYQQTPGQGLQFLFEYFSETQRNKGNFPGRFSGRQFSNSRSEMNVSTLELGDSALYLCASSRTGEYEQFFGPGTRLTVL.

This sequence joins TRBV15 and TRBJ2-1; 8 bases are a match to TRBD2. With 3 bases clipped from V and 9 bases from J, the junction kept 16 bases outside the gene matches. Germline V gene sequence: CDR1 LNHNV, CDR2 YYDKDF (reference sequence). CDR3 length: 17 amino acids. CDR3 DNA: TGTGCCACCAGCAGTACTACGCGGGGGGCGCTTGGAAGTGAGCAGTTCTTC. Protein: CATSSTTRGALGSEQFF.

This clone was recorded once. J is TRBJ1-1 and V is TRBV7-9; D is possibly TRBD1 (6 bases). Between the trimmed V and J ends, which lost 3 bases and 6 bases, there was a span of 14 bases. The CDR3 extends over 14 amino acids. Germline CDR1 SEHNR, CDR2 FQNEAQ (reference sequence). In nucleotides, the CDR3 is TGTGCCAGCAGCTTGGGATGGCGGACAGCTGAAGCTTTCTTT. Translation gives CASSLGWRTAEAFF.

This clone was detected only once. The chain couples TRBV3-1 (or the pseudogene TRBV3-2) to TRBJ2-6; D possibly corresponds to TRBD2 (5 bases). V was clipped by 0 bases and J by 2 bases, with 26 bases between them. This CDR3 is 22 amino acids long. Germline values: CDR1 LGHDT, CDR2 YNNKEL (reference sequence). The CDR3 DNA sequence: TGTGCCAGCAGCCAAGATCATACTAGACCCGTGGTGACGGATCCTGGGGCCAACGTCCTGACTTTC. Amino acid sequence: CASSQDHTRPVVTDPGANVLTF.

This clone turned up a few times. The chain carries TRBV19 and TRBJ2-1; tentatively, D is TRBD1 (6 bases). The CDR3 has 15 amino acids. From germline, CDR1 is LNHDA and CDR2 SQIVND (reference sequence). The V end was cut by 7 bases, the J end by 0 bases, with 13 bases between. The CDR3 coding sequence is TGTGCCAGTAAAGCCGACAGGAGCTCCTACAATGAGCAGTTCTTC. The encoded protein is CASKADRSSYNEQFF.

V usage is TRBV5-1 and J usage is TRBJ2-2, with 9 bases aligning to TRBD1. From germline, CDR1 is SGHRS and CDR2 YFSETQ. V trimming: 4 bases; J trimming: 6 bases; junction bases outside the gene matches: 7. The CDR3 has 15 residues. The CDR3 bases are TGCGCCAGCAGCGCACAGGGGGCAGAGTCCGGGGAGCTGTTTTTT. It translates to CASSAQGAESGELFF.

This chain joins TRBV9 and TRBJ1-1, with unresolved D. V lost 0 bases and J 5 bases, leaving 8 bases between the germline ends. The CDR3 runs to 13 residues. CDR1 SGDLS and CDR2 YYNGEE come from the germline V gene. CDR3 DNA sequence: TGTGCCAGCAGCGTAGGAGGCGCGACTGAAGCTTTCTTT. This gives the protein CASSVGGATEAFF.

V and J are TRBV5-1 and TRBJ2-1, with 11 bases identical to TRBD2. Losses at the gene ends were 3 bases for V and 8 bases for J; bases not matched to a gene: 1. The CDR3 loop spans 13 amino acids. Germline V lookup: CDR1 SGHRS, CDR2 YFSETQ. CDR3: CASSSLAGDEQFF. The CDR3 DNA reads as TGCGCCAGCAGCTCACTAGCGGGAGATGAGCAGTTCTTC.

The gene calls are TRBV21-1 and TRBJ2-7; the table's TRBD2 call for D was not verified on the DNA. TRBV21-1 is a pseudogene segment. The CDR3 is 18 amino acids. CDR3 sequence (DNA): TGTGCCAGCAGCGGGGGACTAGTGATGATAGGGGACTCCTACGAGCAGTACTTC. Residues: CASSGGLVMIGDSYEQYF.

This chain joins TRBV30 and TRBJ2-1; 8 bases line up with TRBD2. J was trimmed by 9 bases and V by 0 bases; bases with no gene match: 13. The CDR3 sequence is 16 residues long. Germline V CDR1 and CDR2: GTSNPN, SVGIG (reference sequence). The CDR3 loop reads CAWSVSPGGRGTEQFF. DNA of the CDR3: TGTGCCTGGAGTGTCTCCCCGGGGGGGAGAGGCACTGAGCAGTTCTTC.

This chain uses TRBV10-3 with TRBJ2-3; TRBD2 aligns across 11 bases. This CDR3 contains 15 residues. V trimming: 9 bases; J trimming: 3 bases; junction bases outside the gene matches: 8. Looked up from germline, CDR1 is ENHRY and CDR2 is SYGVKD. For the CDR3, the DNA is TGTGCCATAACTCCGGGACTAGCGGAGACAGATACGCAGTATTTT. Encoded protein: CAITPGLAETDTQYF.

The chain joins TRBV28 to TRBJ1-1; 7 bases line up with TRBD1. The V gene end was trimmed by 6 bases and the J gene end by 1 base; junction bases not matched to a gene: 5. The CDR3 loop spans 14 amino acids. From germline, CDR1 is MDHEN and CDR2 SYDVKM. The CDR3 is CASRGTGENTEAFF. In nucleotides, the CDR3 is TGTGCCAGCAGAGGCACAGGGGAGAACACTGAAGCTTTCTTT.

V is TRBV14 and J is TRBJ2-5; unclear D gene. The CDR3 length is 12 residues. From germline, CDR1 is SGHDN and CDR2 FVKESK. Deletions cut 4 bases from V and 9 bases from J, with 12 bases between. Here the CDR3 DNA reads TGTGCCAGCAGCCGTCAAAGGCAGGCCCAGTACTTC. The encoded protein is CASSRQRQAQYF.

This clone was counted a single time. The genes are TRBV14 and TRBJ2-7, with D tentatively TRBD2 (6 bases). Germline CDR1 is SGHDN and CDR2 is FVKESK. V lost 1 base, J lost 1 base, and 8 bases lay in between. CDR3 length equals 14 residues. For the CDR3, the DNA is TGTGCCAGCAGCCAAGCCGGGAGATCCTACGAGCAGTACTTC. Protein sequence: CASSQAGRSYEQYF.

The chain couples TRBV9 to TRBJ1-1; TRBD1 is a possible D gene (5 bases). The CDR3 spans 18 residues. CDR1 is SGDLS and CDR2 is YYNGEE in the germline V gene. The V gene lost 0 bases and the J gene lost 5 bases, with 23 bases spanning the gap. The CDR3 DNA reads as TGTGCCAGCAGCGTAGTGACGGAGGGGATAGGTTTTGGGACTGAAGCTTTCTTT. Amino acids: CASSVVTEGIGFGTEAFF.

A remark on this clone: The junction departs from germline at one end; a sequencing error may be responsible. The V call is TRBV19, the J call TRBJ1-2; 8 nucleotides match TRBD1. The germline V gene encodes CDR1 LNHDA and CDR2 SQIVND (reference sequence). CDR3 length: 13 residues. The chain's CDR3 is CACSFGQGSGYTF. CDR3 in DNA: TGTGCCTGTAGTTTTGGACAGGGTAGCGGCTACACCTTC.

The genes are TRBV12-3 or TRBV12-4 and TRBJ2-7; D call uncertain. V shed 5 bases and J shed 6 bases, with 11 bases lying between them. This CDR3 is built from 12 residues. CDR3 sequence (DNA): TGTGCCAGCAGTCCCCGGGTGGGCGAGCAGTACTTC. Protein: CASSPRVGEQYF.

A remark on this clone: At one end, the junction sequence differs from germline, possibly due to a read error. The chain employs TRBV7-7 and TRBJ2-1; D not resolved. The CDR3 totals 14 residues. Germline CDR1 reads SSHAT; CDR2 reads FNYEAQ (reference sequence). Here the CDR3 reads CASSLAYSYNEQFF. The CDR3 bases are TGTGCTAGCAGCCTGGCTTACTCCTACAATGAGCAGTTCTTC.

The chain couples TRBV6-2 or TRBV6-3 to TRBJ2-3, with TRBD1 matching 9 bases. The V gene's germline CDR1 is MNHEY and CDR2 SVGEGT. This CDR3 has 15 amino acids. V trimming: 3 bases; J trimming: 2 bases; junction bases outside the gene matches: 3. The CDR3 DNA reads TGTGCCAGCAGTTATTGGGACAGGGCCACAGATACGCAGTATTTT. Translated, it gives CASSYWDRATDTQYF.

This clone turned up a few times. The chain is built from TRBV7-3 and TRBJ1-6; D is ambiguous. The V and J ends lost 6 bases and 7 bases respectively, with 10 bases between them. The CDR3 loop spans 13 amino acids. Looked up from germline, CDR1 is SGHTA and CDR2 is FQGTGA. The CDR3 DNA reads as TGTGCCAGCAGTGACAATGTGAATTCACCCCTCCACTTT. It translates to CASSDNVNSPLHF.

This chain connects TRBV6-6 to TRBJ2-7; 7 bases agree with TRBD1. The CDR3 consists of 15 residues. Looked up from germline, CDR1 is MNHNY and CDR2 is SVGAGI (reference sequence). Unmatched junction bases numbered 14, after V lost 8 bases and J lost 4 bases. Here the CDR3 reads CASDPMGQMGYEQYF. CDR3 sequence (DNA): TGTGCCAGCGACCCGATGGGACAGATGGGGTACGAGCAGTACTTC.

Only a few counts were recorded for this clone. The genes are TRBV11-3 and TRBJ2-7; D unclear. V shed 0 bases and J shed 7 bases, with 13 bases lying between them. This CDR3 has 14 amino acids. CDR1 and CDR2 from the germline V gene are SGHNT and YENEEA. CDR3 sequence: CASSLDPKIGEQYF. The CDR3, as DNA: TGTGCCAGCAGCTTAGATCCAAAGATCGGGGAGCAGTACTTC.

The V gene is TRBV4-1, the J gene TRBJ2-3; 8 bases align to TRBD1. CDR1 and CDR2 from the germline V gene are MGHRA and YSYEKL. V lost 2 bases to trimming and J lost 1 base; unmatched junction nucleotides: 2. The length of the CDR3 is 15 residues. The CDR3 loop is CASSQPGQGTDTQYF. The CDR3 nucleotides are TGCGCCAGCAGCCAACCGGGACAGGGCACAGATACGCAGTATTTT.

This chain connects TRBV2 to TRBJ1-4; D might be TRBD1 (5 bases). The V end lost 6 bases, the J end lost 2 bases, and 10 bases lay between the germline ends. Germline CDR1 SNHLY, CDR2 FYNNEI. The CDR3 spans 14 residues. The CDR3 DNA sequence: TGTGCCAGCAGCGGAGCAGGGACTAATGAAAAACTGTTTTTT. Translated, it gives CASSGAGTNEKLFF.